This TCR beta chain is drawn from a study of cytomegalovirus exposure and HLA in healthy donors. The PCR was carried out with 60 Vbeta primers and 13 Jbeta primers. Some clones are missing from TCRdb's copy, which holds only in-frame ones; the method was immunoSEQ multiplex PCR. The sample contains around 130,000 clones, around 85% of which appear only once. This clone was observed a handful of times. V gave up 5 bases and J gave up 3 bases; unmatched junction bases: 7. CDR1 is MNHNY and CDR2 is SVGAGI in the germline V gene (reference sequence). This CDR3 region has 16 residues. The chain couples TRBV6-6 to TRBJ2-6; 7 bases align to TRBD2. The sequencing sample was made of PBMCs. The sequence came from a female donor in good health and CMV-seronegative. CDR3 region: CASSPRRGDGANVLTF. In DNA form, the CDR3 reads TGTGCCAGCAGTCCCCGTCGGGGGGATGGGGCCAACGTCCTGACTTTC.